Sequencing of this T cell receptor (beta chain) was carried out in a study of blood T cell repertoires in COVID-19. For the study at large: PBMCs, B-cell-depleted T cells, or T cells provided the cDNA or gDNA that made up the material.

Germline V lookup: CDR1 DFQATT, CDR2 SNEGSKA (reference sequence). The CDR3 covers 12 residues. Trimming removed 3 bases at V and 5 bases at J, with 9 bases between. The method was immunoSEQ multiplex PCR; TCRdb's version includes in-frame clones alone and lacks a portion of them. Seen here are under 85,000 clones, roughly 89% observed once, and the top ten hold approximately 4.9%. This chain joins TRBV20-1 and TRBJ2-3; no firm D call. Input material: peripheral blood. This TCR was sampled from a woman at least 80 years old with active or convalescent COVID-19. The CDR3 DNA reads TGCAGTGCTAGTTACTGGAGAGATACGCAGTATTTT. This sequence encodes CSASYWRDTQYF.